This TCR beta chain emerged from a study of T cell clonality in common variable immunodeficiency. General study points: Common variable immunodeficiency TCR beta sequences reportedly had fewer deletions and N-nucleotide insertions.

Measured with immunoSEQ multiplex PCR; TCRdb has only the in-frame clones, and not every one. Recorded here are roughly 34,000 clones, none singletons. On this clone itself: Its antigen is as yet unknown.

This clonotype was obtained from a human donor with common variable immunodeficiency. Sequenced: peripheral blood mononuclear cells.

The DNA read from the CDR3 is TGTGCCAGCAGCTTCTTTGGAGGGGACAATGAG. Its translation: CASSFFGGDNE. The entire CDR3 reads CASSFFGGDNEQFF. The chain couples TRBV7-9 to TRBJ2-1; TRBD2 might be the D (6 bases). With the read ending 3 residues before the CDR3 end, the germline J gene is used to fill in that end. Germline V gives CDR1 SEHNR, CDR2 FQNEAQ (reference sequence). This CDR3 is 14 amino acids long. V dropped 3 bases and J dropped 5 bases, with 11 bases sitting between them. The full variable domain, in which reference TRBV7-9 and TRBJ2-1 provide the parts outside the CDR3, is DTGVSQNPRHKITKRGQNVTFRCDPISEHNRLYWYRQTLGQGPEFLTYFQNEAQLEKSRLLSDRFSAERPKGSFSTLEIQRTEQGDSAMYLCASSFFGGDNEQFFGPGTRLTVL.